This section outlines one TCR beta chain sequence together with its context. This sample is part of a study of CD8 T cells in ankylosing spondylitis. Via MiXCR, TCRdb re-called the 5' RACE reads, giving one row per CDR3 protein. This sample carries a few hundred thousand distinct CDR3 sequences, 20% of them seen once, and the ten largest clones take roughly 13%. V lost 0 bases, J lost 2 bases, and 5 bases lay in between. Germline CDR1 and CDR2: SQVTM and ANQGSEA. This CDR3 has 12 residues. The rearrangement uses TRBV29-1 and TRBJ2-7; D unresolved. Sequenced: blood, either unsorted or a sorted T cell fraction (not recorded which). The receptor's source is a male donor with ankylosing spondylitis or in good health (not recorded which). CDR3: CSVEDIAYEQYF. CDR3 coding DNA: TGCAGCGTTGAAGATATCGCCTACGAGCAGTACTTC.